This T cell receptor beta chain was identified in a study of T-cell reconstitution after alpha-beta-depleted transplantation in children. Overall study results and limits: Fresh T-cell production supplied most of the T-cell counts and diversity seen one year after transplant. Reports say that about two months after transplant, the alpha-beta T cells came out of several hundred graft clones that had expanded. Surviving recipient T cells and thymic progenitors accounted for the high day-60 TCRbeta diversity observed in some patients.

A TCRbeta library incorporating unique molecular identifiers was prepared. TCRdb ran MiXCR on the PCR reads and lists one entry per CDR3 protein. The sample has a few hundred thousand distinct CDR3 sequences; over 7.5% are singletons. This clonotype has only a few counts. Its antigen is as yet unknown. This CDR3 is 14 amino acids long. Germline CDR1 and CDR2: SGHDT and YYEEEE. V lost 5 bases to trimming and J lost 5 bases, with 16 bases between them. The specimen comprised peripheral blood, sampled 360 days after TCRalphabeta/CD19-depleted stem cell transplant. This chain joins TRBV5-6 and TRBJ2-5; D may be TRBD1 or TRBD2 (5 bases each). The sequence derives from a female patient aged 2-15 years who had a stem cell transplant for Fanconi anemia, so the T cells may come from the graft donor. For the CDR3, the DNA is TGTGCCAGCAGAAATAGCCCGGGGCGGGAGACCCAGTACTTC. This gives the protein CASRNSPGRETQYF. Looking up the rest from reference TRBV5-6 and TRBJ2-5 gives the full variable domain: DAGVTQSPTHLIKTRGQQVTLRCSPKSGHDTVSWYQQALGQGPQFIFQYYEEEERQRGNFPDRFSGHQFPNYSSELNVNALLLGDSALYLCASRNSPGRETQYFGPGTRLLVL.